This T cell receptor beta chain came from a study of blood T cell repertoires in COVID-19. Looking at the study overall: Acute and convalescent COVID-19 samples came from the United States, Italy and Spain.

Authors' processing steps: It was from reference gene primer amplification that nucleated cell counts were estimated. This table comes from immunoSEQ multiplex PCR, and its TCRdb copy is limited to in-frame clones, with some not included. D and trimming were read from the DNA, whereas the V and J calls and clone size are those reported in that table. The sample carries tens of thousands of clones, 82% recorded once. The V end lost 4 bases, the J end lost 0 bases, and 7 bases lay between the germline ends. The CDR3 runs to 13 residues. Germline V gene lookup returns CDR1 SQVTM and CDR2 ANQGSEA. The chain is built from TRBV29-1 and TRBJ1-3; D is undetermined. This TCR was recovered from an older woman with acute or convalescent COVID-19. Sequencing used peripheral blood. The CDR3 loop is CSVVPSSGNTIYF. DNA of the CDR3: TGCAGCGTTGTACCGAGCTCTGGAAACACCATATATTTT.